The entry that follows covers one TCR beta chain sequence. This CDR3 has 16 amino acids. V gave up 6 bases and J gave up 7 bases; unmatched junction bases: 8. The germline V gene has CDR1 SNHLY and CDR2 FYNNEI. This specimen comes from a study of blood T cell repertoires in COVID-19. About the research overall: COVID-19 samples from acute and convalescent phases originated in the United States, Italy and Spain.

Authors' processing steps: From reference gene primer amplification, estimates of nucleated cell counts were derived. Profiling relied on immunoSEQ multiplex PCR, and the TCRdb table lists in-frame clones only, not all of them. V and J calls and clone size come straight from that table; D and trimming were deduced from the DNA. This repertoire shows a few hundred thousand clones, 85% to 90% found once; its top ten account for about 6%. The source material was peripheral blood. The clonotype was recovered from a woman in her forties or fifties with COVID-19, enrolled during active disease. The gene calls are TRBV2 and TRBJ2-4, with 14 bases identical to TRBD2. The CDR3 bases are TGTGCCAGCAGGAGGACTAGCGGGAGGCTCCTGAACATTCAGTACTTC. It codes for CASRRTSGRLLNIQYF.